The clone carrying this TCR beta chain was detected only once. What it binds is not known. The germline CDR1 and CDR2 sequences are SGHRS and YFSETQ. The CDR3 is 15 amino acids. Trimming pared 0 bases from V and 2 bases from J, leaving 11 bases between. This sample was included in a study of T cell responses to AZD1222 COVID-19 vaccine. Study-wide context: Both about-4-week and about-12-week second-dose recipients were combined.

Clones were sequenced by immunoSEQ multiplex PCR, and TCRdb holds only the in-frame ones, with some missing. The sample yields 95,000 to 110,000 clones, over 90% seen once. General observations from the study: With two AZD1222 doses given, Spike-specific TCR breadth and depth both rose. Mapped onto spike, vaccine-associated CD4 TCRs spanned it and were dominant at 160-218 and 743-854.

This TCR was sampled from an adult in good health. Sequenced here: peripheral blood, sampled on day 0 of AZD1222 vaccination. The rearrangement joins TRBV5-1 to TRBJ1-2, with unresolved D. In DNA form, the CDR3 reads TGCGCCAGCAGCTTGGACAGCCGAATGAACTATGGCTACACCTTC. Residues: CASSLDSRMNYGYTF.